This TCR beta chain was identified in a study of blood T cell repertoires in COVID-19. Across the study: Donors in the United States, Italy and Spain gave samples during acute or convalescent COVID-19. PBMCs, B-cell-depleted T cells, or T cells were the source of the cDNA or gDNA that made up the material.

Original data processing: Using reference gene primer amplification, nucleated cell counts were estimated. Generated by immunoSEQ multiplex PCR, the TCRdb table keeps only in-frame clones and is missing some. The V and J calls and clone size are taken from that table; D and trimming were inferred from the DNA. The sample includes about 260,000 clones, approximately 91% of them seen just once. V was pared by 1 base and J by 0 bases, with 9 bases between. CDR3 length: 15 residues. Germline V gene data show CDR1 as MGHRA and CDR2 as YSYEKL. The receptor was isolated from a human donor in a cohort sampled during active COVID-19. The V call is TRBV4-1, the J call TRBJ1-1; D ambiguous. The sample was peripheral blood. The CDR3 is CASSQGPVVNTEAFF. CDR3 nucleotide sequence: TGCGCCAGCAGCCAAGGGCCCGTGGTGAACACTGAAGCTTTCTTT.